This T cell receptor beta chain was recorded in a study of blood T cell repertoires in COVID-19. Study context: The samples span acute and convalescent COVID-19 from the United States, Italy and Spain. Sources were T cells, B-cell-depleted T cells, or PBMCs; the material itself was cDNA or gDNA.

The CDR3 is 14 residues long. V gave up 0 bases and J gave up 10 bases, with 13 bases separating them. The germline CDR1 and CDR2 sequences are SGHAT and FQNNGV. Seattle patient enrollment occurred during active infection, with longitudinal follow-up thereafter. Generated by immunoSEQ multiplex PCR, the TCRdb table keeps only in-frame clones and is missing some. The sample lists fewer than 450,000 clones; about 91% were seen once. The origin of this receptor is a woman aged 45-65 years with COVID-19, enrolled during active disease. The genes are TRBV11-2 and TRBJ2-1; tentative D call: TRBD1 (6 bases). Sequences were obtained from peripheral blood. The CDR3 bases are TGTGCCAGCAGCTTAGATCTCAGGGGCGCGGAGCAGTTCTTC. It codes for CASSLDLRGAEQFF.